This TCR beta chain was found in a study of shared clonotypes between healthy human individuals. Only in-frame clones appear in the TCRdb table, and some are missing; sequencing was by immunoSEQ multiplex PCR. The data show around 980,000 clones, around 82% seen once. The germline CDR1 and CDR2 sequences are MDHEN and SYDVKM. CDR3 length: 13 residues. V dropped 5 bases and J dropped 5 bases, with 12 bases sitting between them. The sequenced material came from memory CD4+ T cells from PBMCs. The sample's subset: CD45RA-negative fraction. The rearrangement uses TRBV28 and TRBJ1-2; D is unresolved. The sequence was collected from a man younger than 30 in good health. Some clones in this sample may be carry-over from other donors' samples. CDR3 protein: CASSETDTYGYTF. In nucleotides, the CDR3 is TGTGCCAGCAGTGAGACGGATACTTATGGCTACACCTTC.